This TCR beta chain was obtained from a study of T cells in Graves' hyperthyroidism and ophthalmopathy. Trimming took 0 bases from V and 0 from J, leaving 10 bases between them. There are 15 residues in the CDR3. The germline V gene encodes CDR1 SGHRS and CDR2 YFSETQ. Each diagnosis was grounded in clinical symptoms, serum thyroxine and TRAb, thyroid ultrasound, and orbital computed tomography. The PBMCs were taken from roughly 9.3 ml of fresh peripheral blood. Amplified TCR beta CDR3 regions came from RNA transcripts. HTBI primers were the set used in a first-round RT-PCR of the TCR CDR3. One entry per CDR3 protein results from TCRdb running MiXCR on the multiplex PCR reads. The sample includes about 400,000 distinct CDR3 sequences, roughly 15% of them seen just once. There are many counts of this clonotype.

The sample taken for sequencing was blood. The V call is TRBV5-1, the J call TRBJ2-7; D unresolved. This sequence was found in a woman aged 25-40 years with Graves' ophthalmopathy. CDR3 residues: CASSLASQTSYEQYF. The CDR3 DNA sequence: TGCGCCAGCAGCTTGGCTTCCCAGACCTCCTACGAGCAGTACTTC.